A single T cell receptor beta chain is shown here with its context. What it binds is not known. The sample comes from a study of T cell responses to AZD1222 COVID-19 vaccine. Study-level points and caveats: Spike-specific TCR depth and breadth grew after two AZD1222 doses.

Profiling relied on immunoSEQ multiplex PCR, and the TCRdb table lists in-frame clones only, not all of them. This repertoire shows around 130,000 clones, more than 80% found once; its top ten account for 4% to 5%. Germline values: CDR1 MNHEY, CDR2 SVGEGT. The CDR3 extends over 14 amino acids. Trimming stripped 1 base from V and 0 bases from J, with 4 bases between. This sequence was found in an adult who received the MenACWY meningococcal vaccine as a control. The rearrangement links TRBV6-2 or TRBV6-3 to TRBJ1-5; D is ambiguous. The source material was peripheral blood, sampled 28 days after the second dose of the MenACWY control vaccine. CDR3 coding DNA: TGTGCCAGCAGTTACTTGGGTAGCAATCAGCCCCAGCATTTT. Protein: CASSYLGSNQPQHF.